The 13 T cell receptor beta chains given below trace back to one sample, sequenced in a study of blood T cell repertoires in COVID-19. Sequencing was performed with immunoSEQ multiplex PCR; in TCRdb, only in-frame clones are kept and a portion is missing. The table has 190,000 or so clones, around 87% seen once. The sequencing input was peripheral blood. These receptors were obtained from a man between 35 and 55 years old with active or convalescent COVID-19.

DNA of the CDR3: TGTGCCAGCACAGGGGCCACTGAAGCTTTCTTT. It encodes CASTGATEAFF. The chain couples TRBV6-5 to TRBJ1-1; perhaps TRBD1 as D (6 bases). V dropped 7 bases and J dropped 4 bases, with 7 bases sitting between them. The CDR3 loop spans 11 amino acids. The germline V gene encodes CDR1 MNHEY and CDR2 SVGAGI.

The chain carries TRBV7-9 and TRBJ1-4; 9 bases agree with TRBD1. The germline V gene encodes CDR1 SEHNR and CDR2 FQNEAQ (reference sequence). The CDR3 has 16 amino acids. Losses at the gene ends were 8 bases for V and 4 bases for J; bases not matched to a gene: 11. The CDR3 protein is CASSGDREDRNEKLFF. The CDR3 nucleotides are TGTGCCAGCTCCGGGGACAGGGAAGACCGTAATGAAAAACTGTTTTTT.

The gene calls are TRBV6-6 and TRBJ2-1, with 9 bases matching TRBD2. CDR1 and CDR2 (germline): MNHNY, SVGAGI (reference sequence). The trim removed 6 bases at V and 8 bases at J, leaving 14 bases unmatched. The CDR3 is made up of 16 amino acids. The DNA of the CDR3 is TGTGCCAGCAGCCCTCCTCGAGCGGGGGGAGTCCATGAGCAGTTCTTC. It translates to CASSPPRAGGVHEQFF.

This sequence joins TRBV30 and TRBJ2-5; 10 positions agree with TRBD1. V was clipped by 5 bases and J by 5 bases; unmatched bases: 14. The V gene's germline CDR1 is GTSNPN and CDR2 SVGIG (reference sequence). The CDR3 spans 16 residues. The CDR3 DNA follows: TGTGCCTGGGGGCTGGGACAGGGGAGTTCCGGGGAGACCCAGTACTTC. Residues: CAWGLGQGSSGETQYF.

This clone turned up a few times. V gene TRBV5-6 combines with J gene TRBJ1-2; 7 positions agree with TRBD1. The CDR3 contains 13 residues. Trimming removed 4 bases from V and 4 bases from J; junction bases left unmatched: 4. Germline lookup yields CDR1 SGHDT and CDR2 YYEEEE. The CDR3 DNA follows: TGTGCCAGCAGCAAAGGACAGGTCTATGGCTACACCTTC. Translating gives CASSKGQVYGYTF.

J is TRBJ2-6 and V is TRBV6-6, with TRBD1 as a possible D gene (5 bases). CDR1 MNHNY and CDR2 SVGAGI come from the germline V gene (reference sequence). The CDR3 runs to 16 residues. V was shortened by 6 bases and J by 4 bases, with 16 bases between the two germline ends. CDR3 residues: CASSIQGKGGANVLTF. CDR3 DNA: TGTGCCAGCAGCATCCAGGGAAAAGGAGGGGCCAACGTCCTGACTTTC.

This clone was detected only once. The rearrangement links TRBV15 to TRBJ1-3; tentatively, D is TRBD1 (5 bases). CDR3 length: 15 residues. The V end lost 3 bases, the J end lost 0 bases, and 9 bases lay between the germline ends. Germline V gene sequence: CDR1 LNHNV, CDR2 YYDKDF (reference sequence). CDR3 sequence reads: CATSSDRSSGNTIYF. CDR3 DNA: TGTGCCACCAGCAGCGACAGATCCTCTGGAAACACCATATATTTT.

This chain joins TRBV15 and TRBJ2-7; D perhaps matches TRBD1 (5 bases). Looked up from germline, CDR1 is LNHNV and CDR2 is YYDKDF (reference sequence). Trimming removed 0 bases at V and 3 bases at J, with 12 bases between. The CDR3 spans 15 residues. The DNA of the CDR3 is TGTGCCACCAGCAGAGAGGCAGGGTCCCACTACGAGCAGTACTTC. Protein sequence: CATSREAGSHYEQYF.

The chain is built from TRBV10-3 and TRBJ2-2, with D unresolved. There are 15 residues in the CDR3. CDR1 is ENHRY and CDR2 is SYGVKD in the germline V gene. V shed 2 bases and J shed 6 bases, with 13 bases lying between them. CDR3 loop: CAISEVPSSPGELFF. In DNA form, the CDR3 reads TGTGCCATCAGTGAGGTCCCTTCAAGCCCCGGGGAGCTGTTTTTT.

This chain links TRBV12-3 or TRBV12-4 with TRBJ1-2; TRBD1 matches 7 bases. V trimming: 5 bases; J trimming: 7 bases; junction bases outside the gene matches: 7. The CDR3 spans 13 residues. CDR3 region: CASSLQGGSGYTF. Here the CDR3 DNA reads TGTGCCAGCAGTCTCCAGGGGGGTAGTGGCTACACCTTC.

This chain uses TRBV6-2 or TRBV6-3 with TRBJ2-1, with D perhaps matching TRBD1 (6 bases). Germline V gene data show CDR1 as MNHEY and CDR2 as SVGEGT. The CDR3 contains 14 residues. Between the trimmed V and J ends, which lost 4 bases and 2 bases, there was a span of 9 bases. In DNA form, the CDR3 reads TGTGCCAGCAGTTTCAGGGGACCCTACAATGAGCAGTTCTTC. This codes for CASSFRGPYNEQFF.

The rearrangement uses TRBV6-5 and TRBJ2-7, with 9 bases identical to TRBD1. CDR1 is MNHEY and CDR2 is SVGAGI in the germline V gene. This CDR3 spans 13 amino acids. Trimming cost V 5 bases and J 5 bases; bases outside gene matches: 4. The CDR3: CASSRDRVNEQYF. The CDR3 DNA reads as TGTGCCAGCAGTAGGGACAGGGTAAACGAGCAGTACTTC.

CDR3 protein: CATSRDRGGQETQYF. CDR3 bases: TGTGCCACCAGCCGGGATCGGGGGGGCCAAGAGACCCAGTACTTC. This chain uses TRBV15 with TRBJ2-5, with 8 bases lining up with TRBD2. Germline V gene lookup returns CDR1 LNHNV and CDR2 YYDKDF (reference sequence). Trimming took 5 bases from V and 1 from J; bases not matched to a gene: 6. This CDR3 region has 15 residues.